Sequencing of this T cell receptor beta chain was carried out in a study of molecular identifiers for immune sequencing clone quantification. There are many counts of this clonotype. TCRdb passed the PCR reads through MiXCR, listing each CDR3 protein once. The table lists about 63,000 distinct CDR3 sequences, over 15% of them singletons. The germline V gene has CDR1 MNHEY and CDR2 SMNVEV (reference sequence). Deletions cut 7 bases from V and 3 bases from J, with 18 bases between. The CDR3 has 16 residues. The sequence was obtained from a human donor in good health. Some libraries in this study had Jurkat cell RNA spiked in. This sequence joins TRBV27 and TRBJ2-2, with a tentative D call TRBD1 (6 bases). Input material: naive CD8+ T cells from blood, with Jurkat cell RNA spiked in. Subset: FACS-sorted CD8+CD4-CCR7+CD45RA+ naive T cells. The CDR3 spells CASKRSTGSYTGELFF. The CDR3 DNA is TGTGCCAGCAAACGATCTACAGGGTCCTACACCGGGGAGCTGTTTTTT.